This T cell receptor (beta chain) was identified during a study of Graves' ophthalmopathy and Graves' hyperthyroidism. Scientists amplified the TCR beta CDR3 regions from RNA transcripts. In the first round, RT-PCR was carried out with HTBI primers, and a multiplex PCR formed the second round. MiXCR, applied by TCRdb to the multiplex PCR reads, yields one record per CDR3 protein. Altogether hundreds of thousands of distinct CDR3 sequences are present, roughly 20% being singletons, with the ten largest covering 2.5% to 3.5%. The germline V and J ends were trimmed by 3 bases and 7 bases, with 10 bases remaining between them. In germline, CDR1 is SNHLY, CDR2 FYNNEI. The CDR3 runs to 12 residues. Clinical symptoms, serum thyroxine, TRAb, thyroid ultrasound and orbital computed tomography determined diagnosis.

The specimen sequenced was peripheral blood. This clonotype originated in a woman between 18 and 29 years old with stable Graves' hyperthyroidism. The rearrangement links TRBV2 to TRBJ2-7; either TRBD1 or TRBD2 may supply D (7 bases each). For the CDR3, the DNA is TGTGCCAGCAGTGACAGGGGGGGGGAGCAGTACTTC. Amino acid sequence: CASSDRGGEQYF.